Shown below are 10 T cell receptor beta chains from a single sample sequenced in a study of identical twins. TCRdb itself ran the 5' RACE reads through MiXCR, one entry per CDR3 protein. The table has over 600,000 distinct CDR3 sequences, about 20% seen once. The same specimen was also included in a second study, on T cells expressing NK-cell markers.

Sample: PBMCs. Every receptor here comes from a woman between 18 and 29 years old in good health.

The chain is built from TRBV15 and TRBJ2-7; D is perhaps TRBD1 (6 bases). V shed 3 bases and J shed 0 bases, with 9 bases lying between them. The CDR3 covers 14 residues. Per the germline V gene, CDR1 is LNHNV and CDR2 is YYDKDF (reference sequence). In DNA form, the CDR3 reads TGTGCCACCAGCAGGCAGGGGAGCTCCTACGAGCAGTACTTC. Protein product: CATSRQGSSYEQYF.

The chain joins TRBV19 to TRBJ1-1; D is unresolved. The CDR3 runs 15 residues. CDR1 is LNHDA, CDR2 SQIVND, per germline (reference sequence). Trimming removed 5 bases at V and 1 base at J, with 14 bases between. CDR3 coding DNA: TGTGCCAGTAGTCTTTACGACGGGGAGAACACTGAAGCTTTCTTT. It is translated as CASSLYDGENTEAFF.

J is TRBJ2-3 and V is TRBV10-3; the match to TRBD2 covers 13 bases. After removal of 6 bases from V and 0 bases from J, the junction contained 6 bases not matched to a gene. CDR3 length equals 17 residues. Germline values: CDR1 ENHRY, CDR2 SYGVKD. The CDR3 bases are TGTGCCATCAGCCCGGGACTAGCGGGGACTAGCACAGATACGCAGTATTTT. Translating it yields CAISPGLAGTSTDTQYF.

In this sample, this clonotype turned up a few times. The rearrangement uses TRBV10-1 and TRBJ2-2; D may be TRBD2 (6 bases). Germline CDR1 reads WNHNN; CDR2 reads SYGVQD (reference sequence). This CDR3 is 13 amino acids long. Trimming removed 5 bases at V and 8 bases at J, with 12 bases between. CDR3 nucleotide sequence: TGCGCCAGCAGTAAAAATGCGGGGGGGGAGCTGTTTTTT. It yields the protein CASSKNAGGELFF.

The V and J genes are TRBV19 and TRBJ2-4; the D call may be TRBD1 or TRBD2 (5 bases each). Per the germline V gene, CDR1 is LNHDA and CDR2 is SQIVND (reference sequence). CDR3 length: 15 amino acids. V was clipped by 2 bases and J by 1 base, with 9 bases between them. The CDR3, as DNA: TGTGCCAGTAGTATAATCGGGGCGGCCAAAAACATTCAGTACTTC. Translation gives CASSIIGAAKNIQYF.

Details on this clonotype: Its ends do not fully match the called genes, so a read error is possible. This chain links TRBV2 with TRBJ2-6; no firm D call. The CDR3 covers 18 residues. Germline V gives CDR1 SNHLY, CDR2 FYNNEI. In nucleotides, the CDR3 is TGTGCCATCAGTTTTTGGGGTCGGCAGGCTGGCGGGGCCAACGTCCTGACTTTC. This gives the protein CAISFWGRQAGGANVLTF.

The rearrangement uses TRBV20-1 and TRBJ2-5, with 14 bases that match TRBD2. The V and J ends lost 7 bases and 7 bases, in that order; junction bases with no gene match: 11. From germline, CDR1 is DFQATT and CDR2 SNEGSKA (reference sequence). CDR3 size: 15 residues. The CDR3 loop reads CSVLRLAGGLGTQYF. CDR3 nucleotides: TGCAGTGTTCTCCGACTAGCGGGGGGGCTGGGGACCCAGTACTTC.

A few counts support this clonotype. CDR3 sequence: CASSLAGFPYNEQFF. DNA for the CDR3: TGTGCCAGCAGTTTAGCGGGGTTTCCCTACAATGAGCAGTTCTTC. The gene calls are TRBV27 and TRBJ2-1; a weak D match, TRBD2 (6 bases). Deletions cut 2 bases from V and 2 bases from J, with 10 bases between. The CDR3 covers 15 residues. From germline, CDR1 is MNHEY and CDR2 SMNVEV (reference sequence).

V is TRBV20-1 and J is TRBJ2-1; tentative D call: TRBD1 (5 bases). Trimming pared 0 bases from V and 2 bases from J, leaving 8 bases between. The CDR3 spans 14 residues. Germline assignment: CDR1 DFQATT and CDR2 SNEGSKA (reference sequence). CDR3 bases: TGCAGTGCTAGAGATCCAGGGACCTACAATGAGCAGTTCTTC. Translating it yields CSARDPGTYNEQFF.

The chain combines TRBV29-1 with TRBJ2-7; the D call may be TRBD1 or TRBD2 (5 bases each). This CDR3 is built from 11 residues. V was trimmed by 7 bases and J by 7 bases, leaving 14 bases between them. CDR1 is SQVTM, CDR2 ANQGSEA, per germline. The chain's CDR3 is CSARGTGEQYF. CDR3 in DNA: TGCAGCGCACGGGGCACGGGGGAGCAGTACTTC.